This T cell receptor (beta chain) was recorded in a study of cytomegalovirus exposure and HLA in healthy donors. Study summary: The early release's HLA-typed donors yielded roughly 85 million unique TCRs. Study-level results: What a later analysis showed was that several of the most significant clusters appeared linked to common viral pathogens. Accurate prediction of HLA-A and HLA-B alleles (for most subjects) was reportedly achieved from TCR beta sequences. Being productive about 87% or about 30% of the time was typical of most TCR beta V segments in an earlier analysis.

About this clone itself: Its specificity is not known.

Primers for the PCR totalled 60 Vbeta and 13 Jbeta. Clones were sequenced by immunoSEQ multiplex PCR, and TCRdb holds only the in-frame ones, with some missing. The sample yields about 180,000 clones, 70% to 80% seen once. The CDR3 runs to 16 residues. Germline CDR1 reads MGHRA; CDR2 reads YSYEKL. The receptor was isolated from a man younger than 35 in good health and CMV-seronegative. The chain couples TRBV4-1 to TRBJ2-5; tentative D call: TRBD2 (5 bases). The DNA end lines up better with TRBJ2-7; the J call may be wrong. Sequences were obtained from PBMCs. The CDR3 loop is CASSQAPLRVNYEQYF. The CDR3 DNA follows: TGCGCCAGCAGCCAAGCCCCGTTGCGGGTTAACTACGAGCAGTACTTC.